The 30 T cell receptor beta chains below all came from one sample that was sequenced in a study of identifying expanded T cells in peripheral blood. Profiling relied on immunoSEQ multiplex PCR, and the TCRdb table lists in-frame clones only, not all of them. The sample comprises 85,000 to 120,000 clones, approximately 90% of which are singletons, and roughly 14% rests with the top ten. What was sequenced was blood. Every receptor here comes from a person aged 18 to 75 in good health.

This chain links TRBV6-1 with TRBJ2-1; D is uncertain. The length of the CDR3 is 14 residues. CDR1 and CDR2 from the germline V gene are MNHNS and SASEGT. V lost 10 bases and J 0 bases, leaving 13 bases between the germline ends. CDR3 sequence: CAIGFPSSYNEQFF. The CDR3 coding sequence is TGTGCCATTGGCTTCCCGAGCTCCTACAATGAGCAGTTCTTC.

The rearrangement links TRBV7-2 to TRBJ1-5; maybe TRBD1 (5 bases). The CDR3 has 13 residues. Germline V gene lookup returns CDR1 SGHTA and CDR2 FQGNSA. Trimming left V 5 bases short and J 9 bases short, with 14 bases between. The CDR3 spells CASSPQGILPQHF. CDR3 bases: TGTGCCAGCAGCCCCCAGGGTATTTTGCCCCAGCATTTT.

This clone was found a few times. The chain has TRBV5-6 and TRBJ1-2; no clear D. The CDR3 runs 13 residues. Germline loops: CDR1 SGHDT, CDR2 YYEEEE. V dropped 6 bases and J dropped 1 base, with 10 bases sitting between them. The CDR3 here is CASTLGHNYGYTF. The CDR3 bases are TGTGCCAGCACCCTTGGGCATAACTATGGCTACACCTTC.

The chain joins TRBV5-4 to TRBJ2-3, with no clear D. CDR1 is SGHNT, CDR2 YYREEE, per germline (reference sequence). Trimming stripped 2 bases from V and 4 bases from J, with 17 bases between. CDR3 length equals 16 residues. The CDR3 loop reads CASSFEGPQSADTQYF. CDR3 nucleotides: TGTGCCAGCAGCTTCGAAGGACCCCAATCAGCAGATACGCAGTATTTT.

The rearrangement links TRBV29-1 to TRBJ2-1; 7 nucleotides align to TRBD2. The CDR3 loop spans 11 amino acids. The junction had 2 bases not matched to a gene; V was cut back by 4 bases and J by 8 bases. CDR1 SQVTM and CDR2 ANQGSEA come from the germline V gene. The CDR3 is CSVGEGHEQFF. In DNA, the CDR3 is TGCAGCGTTGGGGAGGGCCATGAGCAGTTCTTC.

The rearrangement links TRBV28 to TRBJ1-3; no clear D gene. Germline V CDR1 and CDR2: MDHEN, SYDVKM. The V end was cut by 5 bases, the J end by 1 base, with 15 bases between. This CDR3 has 16 amino acids. The CDR3 sequence is CASSTTHGMSGNTIYF. The DNA of the CDR3 is TGTGCCAGCAGTACCACCCACGGAATGTCTGGAAACACCATATATTTT.

The V gene is TRBV15, the J gene TRBJ2-2; possibly TRBD2 for D (6 bases). The CDR3 has 16 residues. Germline lookup yields CDR1 LNHNV and CDR2 YYDKDF (reference sequence). Trimming removed 2 bases at V and 5 bases at J, with 15 bases between. The chain's CDR3 is CATSRNPGLLTGELFF. CDR3 in DNA: TGTGCCACCAGCAGAAATCCGGGACTTCTGACCGGGGAGCTGTTTTTT. The variable domain in full, with the rest retrieved from reference TRBV15 and TRBJ2-2, is DAMVIQNPRYQVTQFGKPVTLSCSQTLNHNVMYWYQQKSSQAPKLLFHYYDKDFNNEADTPDNFQSRRPNTSFCFLDIRSPGLGDTAMYLCATSRNPGLLTGELFFGEGSRLTVL.

This sequence joins TRBV4-3 and TRBJ1-2; D call uncertain. V was trimmed by 2 bases and J by 4 bases, leaving 11 bases between them. The CDR3 runs to 14 residues. Germline V lookup: CDR1 LGHNA, CDR2 YSLEER. The CDR3 region has the DNA TGCGCCAGCAGCCAATATGACACGTCCTATGGCTACACCTTC. Its protein product is CASSQYDTSYGYTF.

J is TRBJ2-3 and V is TRBV19; 7 positions match TRBD1. V dropped 10 bases and J dropped 3; count of bases not matched to a gene: 7. The CDR3 sequence is 13 residues long. The germline V gene has CDR1 LNHDA and CDR2 SQIVND (reference sequence). The DNA for the CDR3 is TGTGCCACCTCGACAGGGAGTACAGATACGCAGTATTTT. Its protein is CATSTGSTDTQYF.

The V call is TRBV7-3, the J call TRBJ2-5, with D perhaps matching TRBD1 or TRBD2 (5 bases each). The germline gives CDR1 SGHTA, CDR2 FQGTGA. This CDR3 region has 13 residues. Trimming stripped 1 base from V and 5 bases from J, with 8 bases between. DNA of the CDR3: TGTGCCAGCAGCTTAATTTGGGGGGAGACCCAGTACTTC. Translating gives CASSLIWGETQYF.

This chain links TRBV18 with TRBJ2-7, with D perhaps TRBD2 (6 bases). Trimming shortened V by 6 bases and J by 7 bases, and 16 bases separated the two germline ends. CDR3 length equals 13 residues. The germline gives CDR1 KGHSH, CDR2 LQKENI. The CDR3 region is CASSREMGGEQYF. In DNA, the CDR3 is TGTGCCAGCTCCCGGGAGATGGGGGGAGAGCAGTACTTC.

The chain joins TRBV2 to TRBJ1-2; D uncertain. The CDR3 totals 13 residues. Germline V gene lookup returns CDR1 SNHLY and CDR2 FYNNEI. The V and J ends lost 6 bases and 0 bases respectively, with 8 bases between them. CDR3 sequence (DNA): TGTGCCAGCAGCCTGGACGCTAACTATGGCTACACCTTC. Residues: CASSLDANYGYTF. Using reference TRBV2 and TRBJ1-2 for the parts outside the CDR3, the full variable domain is EPEVTQTPSHQVTQMGQEVILRCVPISNHLYFYWYRQILGQKVEFLVSFYNNEISEKSEIFDDQFSVERPDGSNFTLKIRSTKLEDSAMYFCASSLDANYGYTFGSGTRLTVV.

V is TRBV19 and J is TRBJ2-1; maybe TRBD2 (5 bases). The germline V gene has CDR1 LNHDA and CDR2 SQIVND (reference sequence). The CDR3 runs 16 residues. V was trimmed by 4 bases and J by 6 bases, leaving 19 bases between them. CDR3 in amino acids: CASSRRLGSAANEQFF. The CDR3 DNA reads TGTGCCAGTAGTAGACGCTTAGGTAGCGCGGCCAATGAGCAGTTCTTC.

V gene TRBV29-1 combines with J gene TRBJ2-3, with D tentatively TRBD1 (6 bases). The CDR3 has 14 amino acids. V was pared by 5 bases and J by 1 base, with 13 bases between. The germline gives CDR1 SQVTM, CDR2 ANQGSEA. In nucleotides, the CDR3 is TGCAGCGTTACAGGGTTTTTTCGCACAGATACGCAGTATTTT. Translating gives CSVTGFFRTDTQYF.

The chain joins TRBV4-2 to TRBJ2-3; 11 bases match TRBD2. Per the germline V gene, CDR1 is LGHNA and CDR2 is YNFKEQ. V shed 0 bases, J shed 8 bases, and the junction held 10 bases outside the gene matches. This CDR3 is 17 amino acids long. CDR3 bases: TGTGCCAGCAGCCAAGATCCCACTAGCGGGAGTTATAGTACGCAGTATTTT. This encodes CASSQDPTSGSYSTQYF.

This clone was detected only once. The J gene is TRBJ2-1, the V gene TRBV28; 13 bases are shared with TRBD2. V shed 8 bases, J shed 7 bases, and the junction held 5 bases outside the gene matches. CDR1 is MDHEN, CDR2 SYDVKM, per germline. The CDR3 covers 14 residues. This CDR3 reads CASELAGGPNEQFF. CDR3 in DNA: TGTGCCAGCGAACTAGCGGGAGGGCCGAATGAGCAGTTCTTC.

The gene calls are TRBV7-3 and TRBJ2-3; 8 positions match TRBD2. V trimming: 6 bases; J trimming: 5 bases; junction bases outside the gene matches: 7. Germline CDR1 is SGHTA and CDR2 is FQGTGA. This CDR3 region has 14 residues. CDR3 DNA: TGTGCCAGCAGTCTGACGGGAGGGCGAGATACGCAGTATTTT. Amino acids: CASSLTGGRDTQYF.

The chain joins TRBV11-1 to TRBJ2-5; no reliable D call. Trimming stripped 1 base from V and 1 base from J, with 4 bases between. Germline loops: CDR1 SGHAT, CDR2 FQDESV (reference sequence). CDR3 length: 13 residues. CDR3 coding DNA: TGTGCCAGCAGCTTAGACACCCAAGAGACCCAGTACTTC. This sequence encodes CASSLDTQETQYF.

The chain is built from TRBV30 and TRBJ2-7; D is unresolved. V lost 1 base and J 4 bases, leaving 11 bases between the germline ends. The CDR3 runs to 13 residues. Germline CDR1 GTSNPN, CDR2 SVGIG (reference sequence). CDR3 coding DNA: TGTGCCTGGAGTGGGTCGCTCGATTACGAGCAGTACTTC. As protein: CAWSGSLDYEQYF.

This chain joins TRBV7-2 and TRBJ1-1; D remains unclear. Germline V gene sequence: CDR1 SGHTA, CDR2 FQGNSA. There are 16 residues in the CDR3. V lost 6 bases, J lost 4 bases, and 21 bases lay in between. CDR3 nucleotides: TGTGCCAGCAGTCCTCCCGGCAGCCGGTCCGTCACTGAAGCTTTCTTT. Translated: CASSPPGSRSVTEAFF.

The chain joins TRBV7-8 to TRBJ2-7; D ambiguous. This CDR3 comprises 14 residues. CDR1 is SGHVS and CDR2 is FQNEAQ in the germline V gene. V was pared by 6 bases and J by 2 bases, with 14 bases between. The CDR3 coding sequence is TGTGCCAGCAGACCACAGACGGCCACCTACGAGCAGTACTTC. Translating it yields CASRPQTATYEQYF. Variable domain in full (rest from reference TRBV7-8 and TRBJ2-7): GAGVSQSPRYKVAKRGQDVALRCDPISGHVSLFWYQQALGQGPEFLTYFQNEAQLDKSGLPSDRFFAERPEGSVSTLKIQRTQQEDSAVYLCASRPQTATYEQYFGPGTRLTVT.

The chain recombines TRBV4-1 with TRBJ2-7; TRBD2 matches at 7 bases. Germline CDR1 is MGHRA and CDR2 is YSYEKL. The CDR3 has 14 amino acids. V trimming: 7 bases; J trimming: 3 bases; junction bases outside the gene matches: 9. DNA for the CDR3: TGCGCCAGCACTGTGCGGGAGACCGGCTACGAGCAGTACTTC. Its protein is CASTVRETGYEQYF.

The genes are TRBV6-5 and TRBJ1-4; D perhaps matches TRBD1 (6 bases). Germline V gene lookup returns CDR1 MNHEY and CDR2 SVGAGI. CDR3 size: 14 residues. Trimming shortened V by 5 bases and J by 11 bases, and 18 bases separated the two germline ends. CDR3 nucleotide sequence: TGTGCCAGCAGTCCTCAGGGGATTCCTGGGAAACTGTTTTTT. It yields the protein CASSPQGIPGKLFF.

The chain combines TRBV6-5 with TRBJ2-7; 9 bases fit TRBD1. The CDR3 spans 14 residues. Unmatched junction bases numbered 5, after V lost 6 bases and J lost 2 bases. Germline values: CDR1 MNHEY, CDR2 SVGAGI. The CDR3: CASRDRQGAYEQYF. Here the CDR3 DNA reads TGTGCCAGCAGGGACCGACAGGGGGCCTACGAGCAGTACTTC.

In nucleotides, the CDR3 is TGTGCCAGCAGCCTACTTATAACGGGACAGGGGAAACCCAACAATGAGCAGTTCTTC. Protein sequence: CASSLLITGQGKPNNEQFF. The J gene is TRBJ2-1, the V gene TRBV13; 10 nucleotides align to TRBD1. The length of the CDR3 is 19 residues. CDR1 and CDR2 (germline): PRHDT, FYEKMQ (reference sequence). V shed 5 bases, J shed 5 bases, and the junction held 18 bases outside the gene matches.

The chain combines TRBV18 with TRBJ2-2; 11 bases map to TRBD1. The CDR3 covers 16 residues. Germline V gene sequence: CDR1 KGHSH, CDR2 LQKENI. The trim removed 4 bases at V and 0 bases at J, leaving 1 base unmatched. This chain's CDR3 is CASSRGQGANTGELFF. The CDR3 coding sequence is TGTGCCAGCTCACGGGGACAGGGGGCGAACACCGGGGAGCTGTTTTTT.

The genes are TRBV4-3 and TRBJ1-3; maybe TRBD1 (5 bases). Trimming took off 1 base at V and 0 bases at J, with 10 bases between the two ends. The CDR3 has 16 amino acids. Germline CDR1 and CDR2: LGHNA and YSLEER. CDR3 in amino acids: CASSQARVSSGNTIYF. The CDR3 DNA sequence: TGCGCCAGCAGCCAAGCCAGGGTGAGCTCTGGAAACACCATATATTTT.

The J gene is TRBJ2-1, the V gene TRBV19; 10 bases map to TRBD1. V was pared by 8 bases and J by 7 bases, with 5 bases of the junction left unmatched. CDR3 length equals 13 residues. Germline CDR1 is LNHDA and CDR2 is SQIVND (reference sequence). The CDR3 region is CASRDRGPNEQFF. For the CDR3, the DNA is TGTGCCAGTCGAGACAGGGGGCCGAATGAGCAGTTCTTC.

V usage is TRBV30 and J usage is TRBJ2-1, with a tentative D call TRBD1 (6 bases). V was clipped by 1 base and J by 1 base, with 20 bases between them. This CDR3 contains 18 residues. The germline V gene encodes CDR1 GTSNPN and CDR2 SVGIG (reference sequence). The CDR3 coding sequence is TGTGCCTGGAGTGGACCAACCACAGGGTTGAAGTCCTACAATGAGCAGTTCTTC. Encoded protein: CAWSGPTTGLKSYNEQFF.

The chain couples TRBV7-9 to TRBJ2-7, with a tentative D call TRBD2 (6 bases). Germline CDR1 reads SEHNR; CDR2 reads FQNEAQ (reference sequence). The CDR3 runs to 13 residues. V lost 0 bases and J 4 bases, leaving 7 bases between the germline ends. The CDR3: CASSLARDYEQYF. DNA for the CDR3: TGTGCCAGCAGCTTAGCGCGGGATTACGAGCAGTACTTC. Full variable domain (rest looked up from reference TRBV7-9 and TRBJ2-7): DTGVSQNPRHKITKRGQNVTFRCDPISEHNRLYWYRQTLGQGPEFLTYFQNEAQLEKSRLLSDRFSAERPKGSFSTLEIQRTEQGDSAMYLCASSLARDYEQYFGPGTRLTVT.